These T cell receptor beta chains were read from a single sample in a study of tumor-infiltrating lymphocytes in primary liver carcinoma. TCRdb ran MiXCR on the multiplex PCR reads and lists one entry per CDR3 protein. The sample lists 310,000 or so distinct CDR3 sequences, less than 70% occurring once. Sequenced sample: peripheral blood. These receptors all come from a man aged 35-49 years with primary liver carcinoma and hepatitis B virus infection. The CDR3 runs from the conserved cysteine through the conserved F or W. The order of the fields is D gene, clone size, J gene, V gene, CDR3 DNA, CDR3 protein. The D gene is left open where the match is weak. Size tells how often a clone was seen (once, few, many) or the class of an expanded clone, and some rows leave it out.

D: TRBD1; size: few; J: TRBJ2-3; V: TRBV5-4; DNA: TGTGCCAGCAGCGGGACAGCTCCCACAGATACGCAGTATTTT; CDR3: CASSGTAPTDTQYF
D: NA; size: many; J: TRBJ1-6; V: TRBV14; DNA: TGTGCCAGCAGCCTGACGGACAGCCATAATTCACCCCTCCACTTT; CDR3: CASSLTDSHNSPLHF
D: NA; size: NA; J: TRBJ2-7; V: TRBV6-4; DNA: TGTGCCAAGACAATTCGGGCAGGATTATTCGAGCAGTACTTC; CDR3: CAKTIRAGLFEQYF
D: NA; size: many; J: TRBJ2-3; V: TRBV29-1; DNA: TGCAGCGCCGGAGGGGCCAGGGGCACAGATACGCAGTATTTT; CDR3: CSAGGARGTDTQYF
D: NA; size: NA; J: TRBJ2-3; V: TRBV29-1; DNA: TGCATCGCGAGCCCAGGGCAGCACACAGATACGCAGTATTTT; CDR3: CIASPGQHTDTQYF
D: NA; size: many; J: TRBJ1-2; V: TRBV4-3; DNA: TGCGCCAGCAGCCACCGATCCCACGGGGCCTATGGCTACACCTTC; CDR3: CASSHRSHGAYGYTF
D: TRBD2; size: NA; J: TRBJ2-2; V: TRBV5-4; DNA: TGTGCCAGCAACCAGGGACTAGCGGGAGCCAGCGGGGAGCTGTTTTTT; CDR3: CASNQGLAGASGELFF
D: TRBD2; size: once; J: TRBJ2-7; V: TRBV11-2; DNA: TGTGCCAGCAGCCTTTTTTTAGCTAGCGGGGGAGTGCAGTACTTC; CDR3: CASSLFLASGGVQYF
D: TRBD1; size: NA; J: TRBJ2-5; V: TRBV10-3; DNA: TGTGCCATCAGTGACGCTCCGGGACAGAGGCTTCAAGAGGCCCAGTACTTC; CDR3: CAISDAPGQRLQEAQYF
D: TRBD1; size: NA; J: TRBJ1-2; V: TRBV11-2; DNA: TGTGCAAGGAGCCGCGGGACAGGTCTCTATGACTACACCTTC; CDR3: CARSRGTGLYDYTF
D: NA; size: NA; J: TRBJ2-3; V: TRBV6-5; DNA: TGTGCCAGTAGTTACTCGCCAGGGACCGCATATACGCAGTATTTT; CDR3: CASSYSPGTAYTQYF
D: TRBD1; size: many; J: TRBJ2-7; V: TRBV6-6; DNA: TGTGCCAGCAGTTACCTCGACAGGGGTGACTACGAGCAGTACTTC; CDR3: CASSYLDRGDYEQYF
D: TRBD1; size: NA; J: TRBJ2-7; V: TRBV11-2; DNA: TGTGCCGGCAGCCACAGGGGCACCTACGAGCAATACTTC; CDR3: CAGSHRGTYEQYF
D: NA; size: few; J: TRBJ2-5; V: TRBV9; DNA: TGTGCCAGCAGCTCACCTACTGGCACCCAGTACTTC; CDR3: CASSSPTGTQYF
D: NA; size: once; J: TRBJ2-2; V: TRBV6-5; DNA: TGTGCCAGCAGTTACTCTAGAAACCCGTCGAATCCCATCGGGGGGCTGTTTTTT; CDR3: CASSYSRNPSNPIGGLFF
D: NA; size: once; J: TRBJ2-5; V: TRBV12-3/TRBV12-4; DNA: TGTGCCAGCAGCCCGACAGGTTCGGGGGAGTCCCAGTACTTC; CDR3: CASSPTGSGESQYF
D: TRBD1; size: NA; J: TRBJ2-1; V: TRBV6-2/TRBV6-3; DNA: TGTGTCAGCAGTTACGCCAGGTGGCAGGGGGCTGATGAGCAGTTCTTC; CDR3: CVSSYARWQGADEQFF
D: TRBD2; size: NA; J: TRBJ2-3; V: TRBV11-2; DNA: TGTGCCAGCAGCTCAGAGTGGGGCGGGGGGCACACAGGTACGCAGTATTTT; CDR3: CASSSEWGGGHTGTQYF
D: TRBD1; size: NA; J: TRBJ2-1; V: TRBV6-2/TRBV6-3; DNA: TGTTCCAGCAGATCCGGGACAGGGAATAATGAGCAGTTCTTC; CDR3: CSSRSGTGNNEQFF
D: TRBD1; size: many; J: TRBJ2-1; V: TRBV6-2/TRBV6-3; DNA: TGTGCCAGCAGTGACGAAGGGACAGGGAGCCATGAGCAGTTCTTC; CDR3: CASSDEGTGSHEQFF
D: NA; size: NA; J: TRBJ2-2; V: TRBV11-1; DNA: TGTGCCAGCAGCTTACGCACCACGAACACCGGGGGGCAGTTTTTT; CDR3: CASSLRTTNTGGQFF
D: NA; size: NA; J: TRBJ2-7; V: TRBV12-1; DNA: TGTGCCAGCAGCCTCAAACAGGGCACCTACGAGCAGTACTTC; CDR3: CASSLKQGTYEQYF
D: NA; size: NA; J: TRBJ1-2; V: TRBV11-2; DNA: TGTGCCAGCAACGGGTTAAGGACAGCGCGCTATGGCTACACTTTC; CDR3: CASNGLRTARYGYTF
D: NA; size: NA; J: TRBJ2-7; V: TRBV10-1; DNA: TGCGCTAGCAGTGAGTTCAGTAGCGGTCCGTTCGAGCAGTGCTTC; CDR3: CASSEFSSGPFEQCF
D: TRBD1; size: NA; J: TRBJ1-1; V: TRBV11-2; DNA: TGTGCCAGCAGGCCCGGGGACAGGGGCCTAACTGAAGCTTTCTTT; CDR3: CASRPGDRGLTEAFF
D: TRBD1; size: few; J: TRBJ1-2; V: TRBV6-5; DNA: TGTGCCAGCAGTTATAGGGGGCAGGGTGGCTACACCTTC; CDR3: CASSYRGQGGYTF
D: NA; size: NA; J: TRBJ2-7; V: TRBV28; DNA: TGTGCCAGCAGTTCCTCACCCTCCTGTGAGCAGTACTTC; CDR3: CASSSSPSCEQYF
D: TRBD2; size: NA; J: TRBJ2-7; V: TRBV11-2; DNA: TGTGCCAGCAGCCCCCCTAGTGGGAGGGCCCTAGAGCAGTACTTC; CDR3: CASSPPSGRALEQYF
D: NA; size: NA; J: TRBJ1-3; V: TRBV6-6; DNA: TGTGCCAGCAGAAGACGGGGCTCTGGAAACACCATATATTTT; CDR3: CASRRRGSGNTIYF
D: NA; size: NA; J: TRBJ2-3; V: TRBV5-6; DNA: TGTGCCAGCAGTTTGATTCCTGCCACAGATACGCAGTATTTT; CDR3: CASSLIPATDTQYF
D: NA; size: once; J: TRBJ2-7; V: TRBV11-2; DNA: TGTACCAGCAGCGCAACACACTCCTACGAGCAGTACTTT; CDR3: CTSSATHSYEQYF
D: NA; size: NA; J: TRBJ2-2; V: TRBV20-1; DNA: TGCAGTGCTGCCAGCCGGCTGGGGGTCACCGGGGAGCTGTTTTTT; CDR3: CSAASRLGVTGELFF
D: NA; size: NA; J: TRBJ1-5; V: TRBV6-1; DNA: TGTACCAGCATCAGTGACACCAATCAGCCCCAGCATTTT; CDR3: CTSISDTNQPQHF